The 25 T cell receptor beta chains in this list originate from one sample, sequenced in a study of brain metastases from non-small cell lung cancer. Using immunoSEQ multiplex PCR, the repertoire was profiled, and TCRdb retains in-frame clones only, with some absent. The sample contains 800 to 1,100 clones, 89% of which appear only once. Specimen: tumor-adjacent normal tissue. Receptors originate from a donor aged 40 or older with non-small cell lung cancer.

The V call is TRBV6-5, the J call TRBJ1-6; D not resolved. CDR3 length equals 12 residues. The V gene's germline CDR1 is MNHEY and CDR2 SVGAGI. With 6 bases removed from V and 9 bases from J, the gap between germline ends came to 9 bases. This CDR3 reads CASRLTTSPLHF. The CDR3 bases are TGTGCCAGCAGGCTGACGACTTCACCCCTCCACTTT.

This clone was detected once. The V gene is TRBV3-1 (or the pseudogene TRBV3-2), the J gene TRBJ2-1; D unclear. The CDR3 has 12 residues. Trimming pared 6 bases from V and 6 bases from J, leaving 9 bases between. Germline V gives CDR1 LGHDT, CDR2 YNNKEL (reference sequence). The CDR3 nucleotides are TGTGCCAGCAGTCGGACGGCCAATGAGCAGTTCTTC. It specifies CASSRTANEQFF.

This clone was detected a few times. CDR3 protein: CASSLSRPGQGGAFF. CDR3 DNA sequence: TGTGCCAGCAGTTTATCGAGGCCGGGACAGGGGGGGGCTTTCTTT. The rearrangement links TRBV27 to TRBJ1-1; 11 nucleotides match TRBD1. The CDR3 spans 15 residues. Germline lookup yields CDR1 MNHEY and CDR2 SMNVEV (reference sequence). Trimming at V came to 0 bases and at J to 11 bases, leaving 8 bases not matched to a gene.

The genes are TRBV15 and TRBJ2-7; 11 nucleotides align to TRBD2. This CDR3 spans 15 amino acids. The J segment lost 4 bases and the V segment lost 3 bases, leaving 5 bases of the junction unmatched. Germline V gene lookup returns CDR1 LNHNV and CDR2 YYDKDF (reference sequence). CDR3 in amino acids: CATSSPGTSGYEQYF. The DNA for the CDR3 is TGTGCCACCAGCAGTCCCGGGACTAGCGGATACGAGCAGTACTTC. The variable domain in full, with the rest retrieved from reference TRBV15 and TRBJ2-7, is DAMVIQNPRYQVTQFGKPVTLSCSQTLNHNVMYWYQQKSSQAPKLLFHYYDKDFNNEADTPDNFQSRRPNTSFCFLDIRSPGLGDTAMYLCATSSPGTSGYEQYFGPGTRLTVT.

The V call is TRBV7-2, the J call TRBJ1-1; D remains ambiguous. CDR3 length: 15 amino acids. The germline CDR1 and CDR2 sequences are SGHTA and FQGNSA. V shed 5 bases and J shed 0 bases, with 13 bases lying between them. CDR3 sequence: CASSPVGHLNTEAFF. The CDR3 DNA is TGTGCCAGCAGCCCAGTTGGGCATCTGAACACTGAAGCTTTCTTT.

The chain uses TRBV7-2 and TRBJ1-6; 8 nucleotides match TRBD1. J lost 8 bases, V lost 3 bases, and 9 bases had no gene match. The CDR3 is 16 amino acids. Germline values: CDR1 SGHTA, CDR2 FQGNSA. The CDR3 spells CASSFSTGGHDSPLHF. The CDR3 DNA sequence: TGTGCCAGCAGCTTTAGTACAGGGGGTCACGATTCACCCCTCCACTTT.

V and J are TRBV12-3 or TRBV12-4 and TRBJ2-5, with D possibly matching TRBD2 (5 bases). Trimming removed 5 bases from V and 5 bases from J, with 12 bases in between. CDR3 length equals 13 residues. This CDR3 is CASSARGGETQYF. CDR3 coding DNA: TGTGCCAGCAGTGCACGCGGAGGCGAGACCCAGTACTTC.

This CDR3 is CASRYGQETQYF. The DNA for the CDR3 is TGCGCCAGCAGGTACGGACAAGAGACCCAGTACTTC. This chain uses TRBV5-1 with TRBJ2-5, with D unresolved. Germline V gene sequence: CDR1 SGHRS, CDR2 YFSETQ. The V end lost 5 bases, the J end lost 2 bases, and 7 bases lay between the germline ends. The CDR3 sequence is 12 residues long.

The chain joins TRBV19 to TRBJ1-6, with 7 bases lining up with TRBD1. The V gene's germline CDR1 is LNHDA and CDR2 SQIVND (reference sequence). The CDR3 spans 14 residues. Losses at the gene ends were 5 bases for V and 7 bases for J; bases not matched to a gene: 5. The CDR3 loop is CASSDRVGNSPLHF. The DNA of the CDR3 is TGTGCCAGTAGTGACAGGGTGGGAAATTCACCCCTCCACTTT.

The gene calls are TRBV4-1 and TRBJ2-3, with 7 bases that match TRBD1. J lost 4 bases, V lost 1 base, and 5 bases had no gene match. The CDR3 is 15 residues long. Germline CDR1 MGHRA, CDR2 YSYEKL. The CDR3 coding sequence is TGCGCCAGCAGCCAAGTCGACAGGGATGCAGATACGCAGTATTTT. It codes for CASSQVDRDADTQYF.

In its sample, this clone was seen once. CDR3 amino acids: CASSLPTGDEQYF. As DNA, the CDR3 is TGTGCCAGCAGCTTACCGACAGGGGACGAGCAGTACTTC. The genes are TRBV7-9 and TRBJ2-7; 8 bases map to TRBD1. The CDR3 length is 13 residues. The germline V gene has CDR1 SEHNR and CDR2 FQNEAQ (reference sequence). The J segment lost 5 bases and the V segment lost 2 bases, leaving 2 bases of the junction unmatched.

Worth noting for this clone: The identical CDR3 is also encoded by other nucleotide sequences in the sample. The chain is built from TRBV4-1 and TRBJ2-5, with 7 bases aligning to TRBD1. The CDR3 has 15 amino acids. Germline V gene lookup returns CDR1 MGHRA and CDR2 YSYEKL. V dropped 0 bases and J dropped 5; count of bases not matched to a gene: 6. The CDR3 is CASSQDDRVGETQYF. CDR3 DNA: TGCGCCAGCAGCCAAGATGACAGGGTGGGTGAGACCCAGTACTTC.

The rearrangement links TRBV9 to TRBJ2-3; perhaps D is TRBD1 or TRBD2 (5 bases each). The CDR3 is made up of 15 amino acids. Trimming shortened V by 6 bases and J by 5 bases, and 19 bases separated the two germline ends. The germline gives CDR1 SGDLS, CDR2 YYNGEE. CDR3 in DNA: TGTGCCAGCACCCCTTCCGTCCGGGACGGAGATACGCAGTATTTT. Amino acid sequence: CASTPSVRDGDTQYF.

This clone was recorded once. Possible read error: a much larger clone is one base away. The identical CDR3 is also encoded by other nucleotide sequences in the sample. The gene calls are TRBV12-3 or TRBV12-4 and TRBJ1-1; D remains unclear. CDR3 length: 13 residues. The CDR3 protein is CASSFGSNTEVFF. In DNA form, the CDR3 reads TGTGCCAGCAGTTTTGGCAGCAACACTGAAGTTTTCTTT.

This clone was detected only once. This chain joins TRBV29-1 and TRBJ1-1; a possible D gene is TRBD1 (5 bases). CDR3 length: 13 residues. V gave up 7 bases and J gave up 3 bases, with 15 bases separating them. In germline, CDR1 is SQVTM, CDR2 ANQGSEA. This chain's CDR3 is CSALGGGYTEAFF. CDR3 DNA sequence: TGCAGCGCCCTTGGGGGTGGGTACACTGAAGCTTTCTTT.

This clone was seen more than once but under ten times. This CDR3 is also generated by other DNA sequences in the sample. The V gene is TRBV6-5, the J gene TRBJ1-2; no definite D call. V gave up 0 bases and J gave up 4 bases, with 6 bases separating them. Germline CDR1 reads MNHEY; CDR2 reads SVGAGI. This CDR3 is 13 amino acids long. The chain's CDR3 is CASSYSKSYGYTF. The CDR3 DNA reads as TGTGCCAGCAGTTACTCGAAGAGCTATGGCTACACCTTC.

This CDR3 is CASSGTPYNEQFF. The CDR3 coding sequence is TGCGCCAGCAGCGGGACCCCCTACAATGAGCAGTTCTTC. This chain links TRBV5-1 with TRBJ2-1; either TRBD1 or TRBD2 may supply D (5 bases each). The V gene's germline CDR1 is SGHRS and CDR2 YFSETQ. The ends were cut back, 4 bases at V and 2 bases at J, with 7 bases in the middle. The CDR3 runs to 13 residues.

Worth noting for this clone: This same CDR3 is encoded by further DNA sequences in the sample. The chain employs TRBV7-2 and TRBJ2-1, with 8 bases lining up with TRBD1. The junction had 8 bases not matched to a gene; V was cut back by 3 bases and J by 4 bases. This CDR3 comprises 16 residues. The germline V gene encodes CDR1 SGHTA and CDR2 FQGNSA. Here the CDR3 reads CASSFLGTGPYNEQFF. Here the CDR3 DNA reads TGTGCCAGCAGCTTCCTTGGGACAGGACCTTACAATGAGCAGTTCTTC. The complete variable domain, with remaining parts taken from reference TRBV7-2 and TRBJ2-1, reads GAGVSQSPSNKVTEKGKDVELRCDPISGHTALYWYRQSLGQGLEFLIYFQGNSAPDKSGLPSDRFSAERTGGSVSTLTIQRTQQEDSAVYLCASSFLGTGPYNEQFFGPGTRLTVL.

The chain combines TRBV6-5 with TRBJ1-1, with 7 bases aligning to TRBD1. V lost 7 bases to trimming and J lost 2 bases; unmatched junction nucleotides: 7. This CDR3 is 14 amino acids long. Germline V CDR1 and CDR2: MNHEY, SVGAGI. CDR3 in DNA: TGTGCCAGCACCCGAGGGACAGAAAACACTGAAGCTTTCTTT. The encoded protein is CASTRGTENTEAFF.

This clone was counted a few times. The sample holds other DNA sequences that translate to the same CDR3. The chain couples TRBV10-1 to TRBJ2-5, with D unresolved. Germline CDR1 is WNHNN and CDR2 is SYGVQD (reference sequence). Trimming removed 2 bases at V and 7 bases at J, with 14 bases between. The CDR3 loop spans 14 amino acids. CDR3 DNA: TGCGCCAGCAGTGAGAGGCAGGCTTATGGGACCCAGTACTTC. This translates into CASSERQAYGTQYF.

The chain links TRBV10-3 to TRBJ1-4; 7 nucleotides agree with TRBD1. CDR3 size: 14 residues. Germline CDR1 is ENHRY and CDR2 is SYGVKD. J gave up 4 bases and V 2 bases, and 1 base lay outside the gene matches. The CDR3 DNA follows: TGTGCCATCAGTGAGGGACAGGATAATGAAAAACTGTTTTTT. Protein product: CAISEGQDNEKLFF.

The gene calls are TRBV6-4 and TRBJ2-1, with D tentatively TRBD1 (5 bases). Trimming left V 0 bases short and J 4 bases short, with 13 bases between. This CDR3 is built from 16 residues. Germline V gene lookup returns CDR1 MRHNA and CDR2 SNTAGT. The CDR3 spells CASSDSRVPPYNEQFF. CDR3 nucleotide sequence: TGTGCCAGCAGTGACTCCAGGGTTCCACCTTACAATGAGCAGTTCTTC.

The gene calls are TRBV4-2 and TRBJ1-1, with unresolved D. CDR1 and CDR2 (germline): LGHNA, YNFKEQ. Trimming shortened V by 3 bases and J by 2 bases, and 7 bases separated the two germline ends. This CDR3 region has 13 residues. CDR3 bases: TGTGCCAGCAGCCAGCCCGATAACACTGAAGCTTTCTTT. Its translation: CASSQPDNTEAFF.

This clone was seen only a few times. The genes are TRBV6-2 or TRBV6-3 and TRBJ2-7; 8 bases are shared with TRBD2. Germline assignment: CDR1 MNHEY and CDR2 SVGEGT. The trim removed 2 bases at V and 3 bases at J, leaving 3 bases unmatched. The CDR3 totals 14 residues. CDR3 sequence: CASSYGAGDYEQYF. In DNA form, the CDR3 reads TGTGCCAGCAGTTACGGAGCGGGAGACTACGAGCAGTACTTC.

The chain employs TRBV20-1 and TRBJ2-7; D unresolved. The CDR3 totals 12 residues. Trimming pared 3 bases from V and 2 bases from J, leaving 8 bases between. CDR1 and CDR2 (germline): DFQATT, SNEGSKA (reference sequence). DNA of the CDR3: TGCAGTGCTAGTCCAGGCCCCTACGAGCAGTACTTC. Encoded protein: CSASPGPYEQYF.